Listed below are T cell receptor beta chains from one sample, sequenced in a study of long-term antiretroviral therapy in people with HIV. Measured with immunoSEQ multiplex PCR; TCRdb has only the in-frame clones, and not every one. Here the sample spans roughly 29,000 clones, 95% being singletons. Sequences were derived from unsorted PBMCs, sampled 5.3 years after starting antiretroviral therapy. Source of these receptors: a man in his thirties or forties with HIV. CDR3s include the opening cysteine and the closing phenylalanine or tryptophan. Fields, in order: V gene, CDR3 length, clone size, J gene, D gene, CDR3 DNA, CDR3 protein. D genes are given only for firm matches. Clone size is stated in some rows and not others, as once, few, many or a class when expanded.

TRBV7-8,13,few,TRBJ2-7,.,TGTGCCAGCTCTAGGCTCGGGGGCTACGAGCAGTACTTC,CASSRLGGYEQYF
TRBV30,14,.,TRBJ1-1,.,TGTGCCTGGAGTTACCCAGGAATGAACACTGAAGCTTTCTTT,CAWSYPGMNTEAFF
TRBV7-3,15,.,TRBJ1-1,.,TGTGCCAGCAGCTTAATTGGAGGGGAGGCCACTGAAGCTTTCTTT,CASSLIGGEATEAFF
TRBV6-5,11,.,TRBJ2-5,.,TGTGCCAGCAGTGCCTACGGGACCCAGTACTTC,CASSAYGTQYF
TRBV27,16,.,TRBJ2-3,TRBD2,TGTGCCAGCAGTTTCGCGGGGGTCACAAGCACAGATACGCAGTATTTT,CASSFAGVTSTDTQYF
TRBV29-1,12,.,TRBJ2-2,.,TGCAGCATATCTGCGGGGACCGGGGAGCTGTTTTTT,CSISAGTGELFF
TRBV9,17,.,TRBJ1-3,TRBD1,TGTGCCAGCAGCGTCCATCCGACAGGGGGAACTGGAAACACCATATATTTT,CASSVHPTGGTGNTIYF
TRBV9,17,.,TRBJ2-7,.,TGTGCCAGCAGCGTAGGCCCGGCGAGCGGAGCCTCCTACGAGCAGTACTTC,CASSVGPASGASYEQYF
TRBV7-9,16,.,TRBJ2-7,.,TGTGCCAGCAGCTTCGGGACGCAAATTGGGATCTACGAGCAGTACTTC,CASSFGTQIGIYEQYF
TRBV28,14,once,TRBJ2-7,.,TGTGCCAGCAGCCGAGGGGGGGGAACCTACGAGCAGTACTTC,CASSRGGGTYEQYF
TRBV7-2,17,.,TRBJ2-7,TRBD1,TGTGCCAGCTTTAGGGACAGGGGTCCGACCCGGGGATACGAGCAGTACTTC,CASFRDRGPTRGYEQYF
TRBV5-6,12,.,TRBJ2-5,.,TGTGCCAGCAGCTATACGGGGGAGACCCAGTACTTC,CASSYTGETQYF
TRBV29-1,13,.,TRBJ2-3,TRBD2,TGCAGCGTCCAGCGGGAGGCCCAGGATACGCAGTATTTT,CSVQREAQDTQYF
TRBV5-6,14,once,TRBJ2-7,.,TGTGCCAGCAGCTTCCGGGCAGAAATTCACGAGCAGTACTTC,CASSFRAEIHEQYF
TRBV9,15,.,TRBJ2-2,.,TGTGCCAGCAGCGTAGCCCGGACGGGCACCGGGGAGCTGTTTTTT,CASSVARTGTGELFF
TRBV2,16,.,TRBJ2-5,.,TGTGCCAGCAGTGAACTAGCGCCCAGATTGGAAGAGACCCAGTACTTC,CASSELAPRLEETQYF
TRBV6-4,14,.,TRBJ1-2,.,TGTGCCAGCAGTGAAGGTTCGGGGCACTATGGCTACACCTTC,CASSEGSGHYGYTF
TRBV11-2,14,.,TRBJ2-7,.,TGTGCCAGCAGCTTAGGACAGAGCTCCTACGAGCAGTACTTC,CASSLGQSSYEQYF
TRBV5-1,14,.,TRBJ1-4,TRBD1,TGCGCCAGCAGCTTGGCAGGGGGAGATGAAAAACTGTTTTTT,CASSLAGGDEKLFF
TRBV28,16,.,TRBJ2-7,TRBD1,TGTGCCAGCAGTTTCCACGGGACAGGGGGCCGTTACGAGCAGTACTTC,CASSFHGTGGRYEQYF
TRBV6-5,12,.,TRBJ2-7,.,TGTGCCAGCAGTTCGACAGTAAACGAGCAGTACTTC,CASSSTVNEQYF
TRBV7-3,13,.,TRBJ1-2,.,TGTGCCAGCAGCTTAGGGGGGGACTATGGCTACACCTTC,CASSLGGDYGYTF
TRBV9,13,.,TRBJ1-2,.,TGTGCCAGCAGTGTAGGGCACAACTATGGCTACACCTTC,CASSVGHNYGYTF
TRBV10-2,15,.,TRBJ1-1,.,TGCGCCAGCAGTGAGTCGGGGGGGTTGGACACTGAAGCTTTCTTT,CASSESGGLDTEAFF
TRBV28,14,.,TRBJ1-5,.,TGTGCCAGCACCCCCCGAGGAAGGACCCAGCCCCAGCATTTT,CASTPRGRTQPQHF
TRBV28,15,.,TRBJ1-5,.,TGTGCCAGCACCCTCAGCCAGGGCTACAATCAGCCCCAGCATTTT,CASTLSQGYNQPQHF
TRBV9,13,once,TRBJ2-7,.,TGTGCCAGCAGCGTAGAAACAGATTACGAGCAGTACTTC,CASSVETDYEQYF
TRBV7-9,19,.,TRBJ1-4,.,TGTGTTGGGGGGGGCCCCGAGGTTAGCGAGGGTTCACGTTGTGAAAAACTGTTTTTT,CVGGGPEVSEGSRCEKLFF
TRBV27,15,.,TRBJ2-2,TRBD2,TGTGCCAGCAGTCTCCTAGCGGGAGTCCCCGGGGAGCTGTTTTTT,CASSLLAGVPGELFF
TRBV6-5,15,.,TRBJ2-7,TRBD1,TGTGCCAGCAGTTATTCCGTGGACAGGGACTACGAGCAGTACTTC,CASSYSVDRDYEQYF
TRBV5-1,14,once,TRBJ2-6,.,TGCGCCAGCAGAAGATCTACTGGGGCCAACGTCCTGACTTTC,CASRRSTGANVLTF